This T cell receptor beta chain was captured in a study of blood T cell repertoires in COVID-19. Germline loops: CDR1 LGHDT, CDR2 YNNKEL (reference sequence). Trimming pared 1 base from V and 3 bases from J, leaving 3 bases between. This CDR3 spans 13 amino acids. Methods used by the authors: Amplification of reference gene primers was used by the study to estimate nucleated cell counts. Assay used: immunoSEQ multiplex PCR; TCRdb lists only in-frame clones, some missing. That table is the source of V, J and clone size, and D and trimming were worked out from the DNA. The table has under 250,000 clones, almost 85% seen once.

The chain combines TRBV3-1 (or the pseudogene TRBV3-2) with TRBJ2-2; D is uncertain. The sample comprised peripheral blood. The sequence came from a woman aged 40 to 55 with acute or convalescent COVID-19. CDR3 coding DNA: TGTGCCAGCAGCCAAGTAGACACCGGGGAGCTGTTTTTT. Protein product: CASSQVDTGELFF.